This T cell receptor (beta chain) originates from a study of T cell repertoires in cytomegalovirus infection. This clonotype was recorded a few times. The CDR3 is 13 residues long. Germline V lookup: CDR1 SEHNR, CDR2 FQNEAQ (reference sequence). V dropped 8 bases and J dropped 1 base, with 6 bases sitting between them. Each CDR3 protein gets one entry after TCRdb re-called the reads with MiXCR. This table holds fewer than 250,000 distinct CDR3 sequences, around an eighth found once. Sample: PBMCs. This rearrangement joins TRBV7-9 to TRBJ2-6; no definite D call. This sequence originates from a human donor in good health (CMV status not recorded). Some clones in this sample may be carry-over from other donors' samples. CDR3 DNA sequence: TGTGCCAGCCTCGCGTCTGGGGCCAACGTCCTGACTTTC. Translated: CASLASGANVLTF. Full variable domain (outside the CDR3, taken from reference TRBV7-9 and TRBJ2-6): DTGVSQNPRHKITKRGQNVTFRCDPISEHNRLYWYRQTLGQGPEFLTYFQNEAQLEKSRLLSDRFSAERPKGSFSTLEIQRTEQGDSAMYLCASLASGANVLTFGAGSRLTVL.